The 10 T cell receptor beta chains in this list originate from one sample, sequenced in a study of blood T cell repertoires in COVID-19. The protocol was immunoSEQ multiplex PCR, while the TCRdb copy is restricted to in-frame clones and leaves out a portion. The table has roughly 220,000 clones, about 90% seen once. Sequencing input: PBMCs or T cells enriched from blood (not recorded which). These receptors were taken from a man aged 30 to 45 who had been exposed to COVID-19.

The chain recombines TRBV7-3 with TRBJ2-2; D is possibly TRBD1 (7 bases). CDR1 and CDR2 from the germline V gene are SGHTA and FQGTGA. V was shortened by 8 bases and J by 2 bases, with 12 bases between the two germline ends. The CDR3 is 14 amino acids. CDR3 sequence reads: CASSQGGNTGELFF. The DNA for the CDR3 is TGTGCCAGCTCCCAGGGGGGCAACACCGGGGAGCTGTTTTTT.

The chain couples TRBV10-3 to TRBJ1-1; tentative D call: TRBD1 (6 bases). The CDR3 totals 13 residues. V was pared by 6 bases and J by 5 bases, with 13 bases between. Germline V lookup: CDR1 ENHRY, CDR2 SYGVKD. The CDR3 nucleotides are TGTGCCATCAGCGCAGGGGTCAAGACTGAAGCTTTCTTT. It translates to CAISAGVKTEAFF.

V usage is TRBV29-1 and J usage is TRBJ2-5; 11 bases line up with TRBD2. The V gene's germline CDR1 is SQVTM and CDR2 ANQGSEA. This CDR3 has 18 amino acids. With V trimmed by 3 bases and J by 7 bases, 19 bases remained unmatched. CDR3 region: CSVEVPFLAGGLWGTQYF. CDR3 nucleotide sequence: TGCAGCGTTGAGGTCCCGTTCCTAGCGGGGGGCCTCTGGGGGACCCAGTACTTC.

Here the CDR3 reads CASSFRPTLGTDTQYF. CDR3 DNA sequence: TGTGCCAGCAGCTTCCGACCGACTCTGGGCACAGATACGCAGTATTTT. The chain carries TRBV5-5 and TRBJ2-3; D unresolved. The CDR3 extends over 16 amino acids. Looked up from germline, CDR1 is SGHKS and CDR2 is YYEKEE (reference sequence). Trimming stripped 2 bases from V and 1 base from J, with 14 bases between.

This sequence joins TRBV29-1 and TRBJ2-5; D remains unclear. The CDR3 runs 10 residues. Per germline, CDR1 SQVTM and CDR2 ANQGSEA. With 6 bases removed from V and 4 bases from J, the gap between germline ends came to 6 bases. The CDR3 here is CSVSLETQYF. CDR3 sequence (DNA): TGCAGCGTATCACTAGAGACCCAGTACTTC.

The chain links TRBV30 to TRBJ2-2; D might be TRBD1 (6 bases). The CDR3 has 14 residues. The V gene lost 3 bases and the J gene lost 4 bases, with 12 bases spanning the gap. The germline gives CDR1 GTSNPN, CDR2 SVGIG (reference sequence). CDR3 region: CAWRRTEATGELFF. CDR3 bases: TGTGCCTGGAGAAGGACAGAAGCCACCGGGGAGCTGTTTTTT.

V usage is TRBV7-2 and J usage is TRBJ2-1; 9 positions match TRBD2. Germline V gene lookup returns CDR1 SGHTA and CDR2 FQGNSA. V shed 0 bases and J 1 base; nucleotides not matched to a gene: 7. This CDR3 comprises 18 residues. The CDR3: CASSLALVAGASYNEQFF. As DNA, the CDR3 is TGTGCCAGCAGCTTAGCGTTGGTAGCGGGGGCTTCCTACAATGAGCAGTTCTTC. Using reference TRBV7-2 and TRBJ2-1 for the parts outside the CDR3, the full variable domain is GAGVSQSPSNKVTEKGKDVELRCDPISGHTALYWYRQSLGQGLEFLIYFQGNSAPDKSGLPSDRFSAERTGGSVSTLTIQRTQQEDSAVYLCASSLALVAGASYNEQFFGPGTRLTVL.

The chain has TRBV12-3 or TRBV12-4 and TRBJ1-5; D is unresolved. The CDR3 runs to 13 residues. V was clipped by 3 bases and J by 9 bases, with 12 bases between them. CDR3 nucleotides: TGTGCCAGCAGTTTCGGGGTTCAACCGCCCCAGCATTTT. Translated: CASSFGVQPPQHF.

This sequence joins TRBV3-1 (or the pseudogene TRBV3-2) and TRBJ1-5; weak D call: TRBD1 (5 bases). The CDR3 has 14 residues. Trimming removed 1 base at V and 6 bases at J, with 10 bases between. From germline, CDR1 is LGHDT and CDR2 YNNKEL (reference sequence). For the CDR3, the DNA is TGTGCCAGCAGCCAAGGGGGTACAGGTCAGCCCCAGCATTTT. Translated: CASSQGGTGQPQHF.

The chain is built from TRBV2 and TRBJ2-3; the match to TRBD2 covers 8 bases. CDR3 length: 16 amino acids. Germline V gene data show CDR1 as SNHLY and CDR2 as FYNNEI. Trimming removed 1 base from V and 1 base from J; junction bases left unmatched: 4. In DNA form, the CDR3 reads TGTGCCAGCAGTGAAGATCCAGCGGGGGGCACAGATACGCAGTATTTT. Translation gives CASSEDPAGGTDTQYF.